The 17 T cell receptor beta chains reported below all come from one sample, sequenced in a study of T cell repertoires in cytomegalovirus infection. In TCRdb, the reads were re-called with MiXCR into one record per CDR3 protein. The table includes just under 300,000 distinct CDR3 sequences, about a tenth detected once. Sequenced input: PBMCs. Every receptor here comes from a human donor in good health (CMV status not recorded). Some clones in this sample may be carry-over from other donors' samples.

The rearrangement uses TRBV27 and TRBJ2-2, with a possible D match to TRBD2 (6 bases). V was shortened by 5 bases and J by 1 base, with 11 bases between the two germline ends. Germline CDR1 reads MNHEY; CDR2 reads SMNVEV (reference sequence). The CDR3 runs 15 residues. Here the CDR3 reads CASSTAGGNTGELFF. The CDR3, as DNA: TGTGCCAGCAGTACCGCCGGGGGGAACACCGGGGAGCTGTTTTTT.

The V and J genes are TRBV19 and TRBJ1-2, with D perhaps matching TRBD1 (5 bases). Trimming took off 3 bases at V and 5 bases at J, with 10 bases between the two ends. Germline V gives CDR1 LNHDA, CDR2 SQIVND (reference sequence). The CDR3 contains 13 residues. This CDR3 is CASSIRQTYGYTF. The CDR3 coding sequence is TGTGCCAGTAGTATCCGACAGACTTATGGCTACACCTTC.

The sample holds many counts of this clonotype. The V and J genes are TRBV3-1 and TRBJ1-2, with D tentatively TRBD1 (6 bases). Trimming cost V 10 bases and J 0 bases, with 15 bases left between them. Germline V gives CDR1 LGHDT, CDR2 YNNKEL (reference sequence). The CDR3 covers 14 residues. CDR3 residues: CATWGQGSNYGYTF. The CDR3 nucleotides read TGTGCCACTTGGGGGCAGGGCTCTAACTATGGCTACACCTTC.

This clonotype was detected a few times. The V call is TRBV5-1, the J call TRBJ2-3; D gene ambiguous. The CDR3 totals 14 residues. Looked up from germline, CDR1 is SGHRS and CDR2 is YFSETQ. V lost 8 bases, J lost 0 bases, and 13 bases lay in between. The CDR3 reads CASTDGRSTDTQYF. The CDR3 coding sequence is TGCGCCAGTACAGACGGCAGGAGCACAGATACGCAGTATTTT.

This clonotype was found many times. This chain joins TRBV7-2 and TRBJ2-7, with 8 bases aligning to TRBD2. This CDR3 is 15 amino acids long. The germline V gene has CDR1 SGHTA and CDR2 FQGNSA. After removal of 1 base from V and 2 bases from J, the junction contained 4 bases not matched to a gene. The CDR3 spells CASSLGLAGPYEQYF. CDR3 nucleotide sequence: TGTGCCAGCAGCTTAGGGCTAGCGGGTCCCTACGAGCAGTACTTC.

This clonotype was detected ten times or more. The V call is TRBV28, the J call TRBJ2-1; D remains ambiguous. Germline CDR1 reads MDHEN; CDR2 reads SYDVKM. CDR3 length equals 13 residues. The V gene lost 3 bases and the J gene lost 8 bases, with 11 bases spanning the gap. In DNA form, the CDR3 reads TGTGCCAGCAGTTTGAGTTTTAGGGATGAGCAGTTCTTC. This codes for CASSLSFRDEQFF.

This clonotype appeared many times. The gene calls are TRBV3-1 and TRBJ1-6, with no clear D. With 6 bases removed from V and 8 bases from J, the gap between germline ends came to 14 bases. CDR3 length: 14 amino acids. CDR1 is LGHDT, CDR2 YNNKEL, per germline (reference sequence). CDR3: CASSFTDLHSPLHF. CDR3 DNA: TGTGCCAGCAGTTTCACGGACCTCCATTCACCCCTCCACTTT.

This clonotype has at least ten counts. The J gene is TRBJ2-1, the V gene TRBV28; 13 bases are a match to TRBD2. From germline, CDR1 is MDHEN and CDR2 SYDVKM. The CDR3 length is 15 residues. Trimming cost V 5 bases and J 5 bases; bases outside gene matches: 3. The CDR3 DNA reads as TGTGCCAGCAGTCTTGGACTAGCGGGGGACAATGAGCAGTTCTTC. This gives the protein CASSLGLAGDNEQFF.

This clonotype has at least ten counts. The chain couples TRBV7-9 to TRBJ2-7; D is undetermined. The CDR3 has 14 residues. V was cut by 0 bases and J by 5 bases, with 11 bases left in between. The germline V gene encodes CDR1 SEHNR and CDR2 FQNEAQ (reference sequence). CDR3 sequence reads: CASSLAWGANEQYF. CDR3 sequence (DNA): TGTGCCAGCAGCTTAGCGTGGGGTGCCAACGAGCAGTACTTC.

This clonotype was observed at least ten times. The chain carries TRBV7-2 and TRBJ1-1, with D tentatively TRBD1 (5 bases). Trimming shortened V by 4 bases and J by 0 bases, and 18 bases separated the two germline ends. This CDR3 is built from 17 residues. Germline CDR1 is SGHTA and CDR2 is FQGNSA. The CDR3 nucleotides are TGTGCCAGCAGCTCAGGAGGCCGGGGGACTATGAACACTGAAGCTTTCTTT. Its translation is CASSSGGRGTMNTEAFF.

The CDR3 sequence: CASSTTDRTYEQYF. CDR3 DNA: TGTGCCAGCTCTACAACTGACAGGACCTACGAGCAGTACTTC. The chain has TRBV18 and TRBJ2-7, with a possible D match to TRBD1 (6 bases). Germline CDR1 KGHSH, CDR2 LQKENI. Trimming cost V 6 bases and J 2 bases, with 14 bases left between them. CDR3 length equals 14 residues.

The chain links TRBV2 to TRBJ2-1; 11 bases are a match to TRBD1. CDR1 is SNHLY and CDR2 is FYNNEI in the germline V gene. This CDR3 is built from 14 residues. V was clipped by 6 bases and J by 3 bases; unmatched bases: 1. CDR3 nucleotide sequence: TGTGCCAGCAGGGGACAGGGGGACTACAATGAGCAGTTCTTC. This gives the protein CASRGQGDYNEQFF.

V usage is TRBV9 and J usage is TRBJ2-1; D ambiguous. Germline V lookup: CDR1 SGDLS, CDR2 YYNGEE. Deletions cut 4 bases from V and 7 bases from J, with 9 bases between. CDR3 size: 12 residues. The CDR3: CASSPYWNEQFF. The CDR3 DNA reads as TGTGCCAGCAGCCCGTATTGGAATGAGCAGTTCTTC. Supplemented by reference TRBV9 and TRBJ2-1, the full variable domain reads DSGVTQTPKHLITATGQRVTLRCSPRSGDLSVYWYQQSLDQGLQFLIQYYNGEERAKGNILERFSAQQFPDLHSELNLSSLELGDSALYFCASSPYWNEQFFGPGTRLTVL.

Many counts were recorded for this clonotype. The chain couples TRBV11-1 to TRBJ1-1; the match to TRBD1 covers 8 bases. The CDR3 has 13 amino acids. Germline trimming cut 5 bases from V and 5 bases from J; bases unmatched to any gene: 4. From germline, CDR1 is SGHAT and CDR2 FQDESV (reference sequence). The CDR3 DNA sequence: TGTGCCAGCAGCGCCAGGGGGCAGACTGAAGCTTTCTTT. Translation: CASSARGQTEAFF.

This clonotype came up many times. This chain links TRBV20-1 with TRBJ1-5; TRBD1 aligns across 8 bases. This CDR3 region has 18 residues. The ends lost 3 bases at V and 2 bases at J; junction bases unmatched: 15. Germline lookup yields CDR1 DFQATT and CDR2 SNEGSKA (reference sequence). The CDR3 nucleotides are TGCAGTGCTAGGGGCCCGGACAGGGCCCTTAAGGGCAATCAGCCCCAGCATTTT. It specifies CSARGPDRALKGNQPQHF.

This clonotype was detected ten times or more. The chain carries TRBV2 and TRBJ2-7; D tentatively reads TRBD1 or TRBD2 (5 bases each). The CDR3 is 14 residues long. The germline V gene encodes CDR1 SNHLY and CDR2 FYNNEI. The V end lost 7 bases, the J end lost 7 bases, and 20 bases lay between the germline ends. CDR3 residues: CASTREGSGGEQYF. CDR3 nucleotide sequence: TGTGCCAGCACCCGAGAGGGATCTGGGGGAGAGCAGTACTTC.

This clonotype was observed at least ten times. The J gene is TRBJ2-1, the V gene TRBV10-3; D uncertain. Germline assignment: CDR1 ENHRY and CDR2 SYGVKD. Trimming took off 3 bases at V and 6 bases at J, with 9 bases between the two ends. This CDR3 region has 13 residues. The CDR3 DNA sequence: TGTGCCATCAGTGACAGAGCTGCCAATGAGCAGTTCTTC. Encoded protein: CAISDRAANEQFF.